This record covers a single T cell receptor beta chain. The J segment lost 5 bases and the V segment lost 7 bases, leaving 7 bases of the junction unmatched. The CDR3 runs to 13 residues. CDR1 and CDR2 from the germline V gene are MNHEY and SMNVEV (reference sequence). These data come from a study of blood T cell repertoires in COVID-19. Study at large: Whether acute or convalescent, the COVID-19 samples came from the United States, Italy and Spain. Sources were T cells, B-cell-depleted T cells, or PBMCs; the material itself was cDNA or gDNA.

Authors' processing steps: Reference gene primer amplification yielded estimated nucleated cell counts. The assay was immunoSEQ multiplex PCR, and TCRdb's table has in-frame clones only and misses some. V, J and clone size were drawn from that table, and D and trimming were deduced from the DNA. Among about 200,000 clones listed, about four fifths were seen once. The chain uses TRBV27 and TRBJ1-1; 7 bases map to TRBD1. Material: peripheral blood. This sequence originates from a woman aged 70-85 years with active or convalescent COVID-19. CDR3: CASKVGGSTEAFF. The CDR3 nucleotides read TGTGCCAGCAAGGTAGGGGGCAGTACTGAAGCTTTCTTT.